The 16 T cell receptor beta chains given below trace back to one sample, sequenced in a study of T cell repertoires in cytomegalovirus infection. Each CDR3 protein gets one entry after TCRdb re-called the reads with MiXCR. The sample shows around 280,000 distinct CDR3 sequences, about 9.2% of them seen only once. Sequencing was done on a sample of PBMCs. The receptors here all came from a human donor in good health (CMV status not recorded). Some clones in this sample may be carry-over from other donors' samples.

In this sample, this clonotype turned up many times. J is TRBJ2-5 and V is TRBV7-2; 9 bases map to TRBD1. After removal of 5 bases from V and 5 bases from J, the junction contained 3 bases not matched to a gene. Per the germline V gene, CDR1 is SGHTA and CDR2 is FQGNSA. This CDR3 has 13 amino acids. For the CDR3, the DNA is TGTGCCAGCAGCAGGACAGGGGTGGAGACCCAGTACTTC. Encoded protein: CASSRTGVETQYF. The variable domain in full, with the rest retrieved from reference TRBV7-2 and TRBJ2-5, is GAGVSQSPSNKVTEKGKDVELRCDPISGHTALYWYRQSLGQGLEFLIYFQGNSAPDKSGLPSDRFSAERTGGSVSTLTIQRTQQEDSAVYLCASSRTGVETQYFGPGTRLLVL.

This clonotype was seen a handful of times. CDR3 protein: CASSQPNEKLFF. DNA of the CDR3: TGTGCCAGCAGCCAACCGAATGAAAAACTGTTTTTT. The chain uses TRBV16 and TRBJ1-4; unclear D gene. Trimming left V 2 bases short and J 5 bases short, with 3 bases between. The CDR3 is made up of 12 amino acids. Germline values: CDR1 KGHSY, CDR2 FQNENV.

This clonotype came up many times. CDR3 residues: CASSADRKFSALHF. For the CDR3, the DNA is TGTGCCAGCAGCGCTGACAGGAAATTCAGCGCCCTCCACTTT. V and J are TRBV2 and TRBJ1-6, with D tentatively TRBD1 (6 bases). Trimming stripped 6 bases from V and 14 bases from J, with 20 bases between. The CDR3 length is 14 residues. From germline, CDR1 is SNHLY and CDR2 FYNNEI.

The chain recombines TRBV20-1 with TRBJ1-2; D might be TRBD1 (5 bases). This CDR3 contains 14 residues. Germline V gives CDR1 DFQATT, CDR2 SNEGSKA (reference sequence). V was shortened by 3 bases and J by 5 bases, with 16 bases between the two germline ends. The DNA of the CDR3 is TGCAGTGCTAGCCCCCACGGAGGGGCTTATGGCTACACCTTC. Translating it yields CSASPHGGAYGYTF.

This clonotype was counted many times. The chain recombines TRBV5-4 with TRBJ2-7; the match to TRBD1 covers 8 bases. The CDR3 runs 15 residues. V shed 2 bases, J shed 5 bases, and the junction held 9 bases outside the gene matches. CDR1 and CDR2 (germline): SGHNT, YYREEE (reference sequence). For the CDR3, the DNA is TGTGCCAGCAGCTTTCCCGGACAGGGTGAACACGAGCAGTACTTC. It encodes CASSFPGQGEHEQYF. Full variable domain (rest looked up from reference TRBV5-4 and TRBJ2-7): ETGVTQSPTHLIKTRGQQVTLRCSSQSGHNTVSWYQQALGQGPQFIFQYYREEENGRGNFPPRFSGLQFPNYSSELNVNALELDDSALYLCASSFPGQGEHEQYFGPGTRLTVT.

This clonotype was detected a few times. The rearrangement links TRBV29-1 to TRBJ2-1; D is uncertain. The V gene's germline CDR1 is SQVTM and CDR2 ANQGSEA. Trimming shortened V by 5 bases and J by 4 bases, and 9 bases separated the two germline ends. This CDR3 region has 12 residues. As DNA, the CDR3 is TGCAGCGTTCCTTCAACTTACAATGAGCAGTTCTTC. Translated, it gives CSVPSTYNEQFF.

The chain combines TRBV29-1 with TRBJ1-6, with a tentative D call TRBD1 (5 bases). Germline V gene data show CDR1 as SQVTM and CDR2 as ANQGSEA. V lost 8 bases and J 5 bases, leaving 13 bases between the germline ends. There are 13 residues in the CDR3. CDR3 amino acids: CSPDEGHNSPLHF. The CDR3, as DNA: TGCAGCCCGGATGAGGGACATAATTCACCCCTCCACTTT. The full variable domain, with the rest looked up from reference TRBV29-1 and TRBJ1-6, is SAVISQKPSRDICQRGTSLTIQCQVDSQVTMMFWYRQQPGQSLTLIATANQGSEATYESGFVIDKFPISRPNLTFSTLTVSNMSPEDSSIYLCSPDEGHNSPLHFGNGTRLTVT.

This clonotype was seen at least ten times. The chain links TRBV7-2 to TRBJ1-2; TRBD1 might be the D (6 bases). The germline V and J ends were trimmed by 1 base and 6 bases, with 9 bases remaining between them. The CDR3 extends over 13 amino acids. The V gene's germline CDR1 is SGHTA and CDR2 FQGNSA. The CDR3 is CASSLVKGDGYTF. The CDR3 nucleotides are TGTGCCAGCAGCTTAGTAAAGGGGGATGGCTACACCTTC.

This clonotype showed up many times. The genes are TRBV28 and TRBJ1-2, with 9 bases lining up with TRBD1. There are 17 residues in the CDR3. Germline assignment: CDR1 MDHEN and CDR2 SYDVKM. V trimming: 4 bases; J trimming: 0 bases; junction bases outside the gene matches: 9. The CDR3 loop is CASSSSGQGLTNYGYTF. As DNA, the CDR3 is TGTGCCAGCAGTTCGTCGGGACAGGGCCTGACTAACTATGGCTACACCTTC.

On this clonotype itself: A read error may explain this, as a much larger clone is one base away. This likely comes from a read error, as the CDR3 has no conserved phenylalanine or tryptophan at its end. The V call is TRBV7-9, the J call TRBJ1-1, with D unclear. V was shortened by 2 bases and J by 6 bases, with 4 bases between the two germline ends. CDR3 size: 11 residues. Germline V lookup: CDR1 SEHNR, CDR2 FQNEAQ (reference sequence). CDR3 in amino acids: CASSLSPEAFL. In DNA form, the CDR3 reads TGTGCCAGCAGCTTATCCCCTGAAGCTTTCCTT.

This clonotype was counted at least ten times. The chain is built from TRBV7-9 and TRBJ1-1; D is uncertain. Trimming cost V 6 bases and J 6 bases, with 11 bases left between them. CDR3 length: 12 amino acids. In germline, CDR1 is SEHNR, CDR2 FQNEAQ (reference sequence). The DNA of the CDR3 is TGTGCCAGCAGTCAAGCGACACCTGAAGCTTTCTTT. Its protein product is CASSQATPEAFF. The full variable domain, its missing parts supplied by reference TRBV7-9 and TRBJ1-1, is DTGVSQNPRHKITKRGQNVTFRCDPISEHNRLYWYRQTLGQGPEFLTYFQNEAQLEKSRLLSDRFSAERPKGSFSTLEIQRTEQGDSAMYLCASSQATPEAFFGQGTRLTVV.

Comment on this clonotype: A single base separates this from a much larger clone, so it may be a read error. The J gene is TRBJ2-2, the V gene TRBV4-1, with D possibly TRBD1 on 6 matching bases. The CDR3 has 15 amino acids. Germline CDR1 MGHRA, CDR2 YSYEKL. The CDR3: CASSLSSRGTRELFF. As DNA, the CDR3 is TGCGCCAGCAGCCTAAGCTCCAGGGGCACCAGGGAGCTGTTTTTT.

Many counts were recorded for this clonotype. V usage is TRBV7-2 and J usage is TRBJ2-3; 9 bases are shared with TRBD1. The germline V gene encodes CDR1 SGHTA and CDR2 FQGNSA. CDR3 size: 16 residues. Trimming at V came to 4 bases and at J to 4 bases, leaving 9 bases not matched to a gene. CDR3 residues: CASSWVGTGQSDTQYF. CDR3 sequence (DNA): TGTGCCAGCAGCTGGGTGGGGACAGGGCAATCAGATACGCAGTATTTT.

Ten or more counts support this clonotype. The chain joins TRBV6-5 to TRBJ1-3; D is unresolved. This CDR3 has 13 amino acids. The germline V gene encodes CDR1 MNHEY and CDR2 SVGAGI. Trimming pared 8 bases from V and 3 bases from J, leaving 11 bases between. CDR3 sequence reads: CASHASGGNTIYF. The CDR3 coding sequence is TGTGCCAGCCACGCCAGCGGTGGAAACACCATATATTTT.

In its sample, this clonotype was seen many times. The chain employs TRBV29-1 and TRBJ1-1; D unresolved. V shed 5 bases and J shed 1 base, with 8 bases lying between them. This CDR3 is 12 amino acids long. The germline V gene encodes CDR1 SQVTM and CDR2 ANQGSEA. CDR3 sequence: CSVTDPNTEAFF. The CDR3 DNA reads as TGCAGCGTTACGGATCCGAACACTGAAGCTTTCTTT.

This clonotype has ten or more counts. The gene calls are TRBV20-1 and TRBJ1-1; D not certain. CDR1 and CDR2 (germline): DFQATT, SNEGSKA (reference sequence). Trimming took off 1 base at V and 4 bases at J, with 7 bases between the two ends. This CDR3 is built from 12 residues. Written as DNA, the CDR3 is TGCAGTGCTAGAGCTCAGGTCACTGAAGCTTTCTTT. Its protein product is CSARAQVTEAFF.